These 10 T cell receptor beta chains came from one sample sequenced in a study of blood T cell repertoires in COVID-19. Here immunoSEQ multiplex PCR was the method, and the copy in TCRdb shows in-frame clones only, minus some. The sample yields 120,000 to 150,000 clones, 80% to 90% seen once. Sequencing was performed on peripheral blood. These receptors were collected from a man between 60 and 70 years old with active or convalescent COVID-19.

V and J are TRBV7-8 and TRBJ1-3, with TRBD1 matching 7 bases. CDR1 and CDR2 (germline): SGHVS, FQNEAQ. Germline trimming cut 5 bases from V and 0 bases from J; bases unmatched to any gene: 7. This CDR3 has 16 amino acids. CDR3 amino acids: CASSAVQGSSGNTIYF. In DNA form, the CDR3 reads TGTGCCAGCAGCGCAGTACAGGGGAGCTCTGGAAACACCATATATTTT.

This clone was seen a handful of times. Because the CDR3's place on the DNA is in doubt, the DNA is left out and the CDR3 is given as listed by TCRdb. The V call is TRBV28, the J call TRBJ1-5. The V gene's germline CDR1 is MDHEN and CDR2 SYDVKM. The CDR3 spans 16 residues, counting both ends. This CDR3 is CASSSSHIASNQPQHF.

This chain links TRBV5-4 with TRBJ1-1; 11 positions match TRBD1. The germline CDR1 and CDR2 sequences are SGHNT and YYREEE (reference sequence). Trimming took 4 bases from V and 6 from J; bases not matched to a gene: 8. The CDR3 has 15 amino acids. CDR3 nucleotides: TGTGCCAGCAGCGGTGGACAGGGGGCATTGGCTGAAGCTTTCTTT. Its protein product is CASSGGQGALAEAFF. Together with reference TRBV5-4 and TRBJ1-1, the CDR3 gives the full variable domain: ETGVTQSPTHLIKTRGQQVTLRCSSQSGHNTVSWYQQALGQGPQFIFQYYREEENGRGNFPPRFSGLQFPNYSSELNVNALELDDSALYLCASSGGQGALAEAFFGQGTRLTVV.

In its sample, this clone was seen once. The chain employs TRBV3-1 (or the pseudogene TRBV3-2) and TRBJ1-4; TRBD1 might be the D (6 bases). CDR1 is LGHDT and CDR2 is YNNKEL in the germline V gene (reference sequence). Trimming removed 5 bases at V and 1 base at J, with 8 bases between. This CDR3 region has 14 residues. CDR3 coding DNA: TGTGCCAGCAGCTCCAGGGGAACTAATGAAAAACTGTTTTTT. It translates to CASSSRGTNEKLFF.

This chain links TRBV23-1 with TRBJ1-6; D gene unclear. TRBV23-1 is labeled an ORF, and its function is uncertain. The V end lost 2 bases, the J end lost 3 bases, and 11 bases lay between the germline ends. This CDR3 comprises 16 residues. For the CDR3, the DNA is TGCGCCAGCAGTCAACCCCGACGACACTATAATTCACCCCTCCACTTT. Amino acid sequence: CASSQPRRHYNSPLHF.

The chain recombines TRBV6-6 with TRBJ2-7; a weak D match, TRBD1 (5 bases). The germline V gene has CDR1 MNHNY and CDR2 SVGAGI (reference sequence). The CDR3 loop spans 13 amino acids. Trimming took 11 bases from V and 3 from J, leaving 17 bases between them. The chain's CDR3 is CAVRPDTRYEQYF. In DNA, the CDR3 is TGTGCCGTACGGCCGGACACCCGCTACGAGCAGTACTTC.

The V gene is TRBV2, the J gene TRBJ1-6; 8 bases are a match to TRBD1. Germline V gives CDR1 SNHLY, CDR2 FYNNEI. With 7 bases clipped from V and 0 bases from J, the junction kept 8 bases outside the gene matches. The CDR3 is 17 residues long. This CDR3 is CASTGGKISSYNSPLHF. CDR3 bases: TGTGCCAGCACAGGGGGCAAGATCAGCTCCTATAATTCACCCCTCCACTTT.

The J gene is TRBJ2-5, the V gene TRBV4-1, with 9 bases lining up with TRBD1. V lost 1 base and J lost 2; bases outside the gene matches: 5. From germline, CDR1 is MGHRA and CDR2 YSYEKL. CDR3 length equals 16 residues. The CDR3 region is CASSQGDRGRQETQYF. The CDR3 DNA follows: TGCGCCAGCAGCCAAGGAGACAGGGGGAGGCAAGAGACCCAGTACTTC.

The CDR3 sequence is CASTRGLQPQHF. Written as DNA, the CDR3 is TGTGCCAGCACCCGAGGGCTGCAGCCCCAGCATTTT. The chain couples TRBV12-3 or TRBV12-4 to TRBJ1-5; no clear D. V was trimmed by 7 bases and J by 7 bases, leaving 11 bases between them. The CDR3 totals 12 residues.

This clone came up once. The chain is built from TRBV29-1 and TRBJ1-1; 7 nucleotides align to TRBD1. The CDR3 is 13 amino acids. Germline CDR1 reads SQVTM; CDR2 reads ANQGSEA. V lost 5 bases and J lost 4; bases outside the gene matches: 7. The CDR3 DNA reads as TGCAGCGTTAGACAGGGAGGCGGCACTGAAGCTTTCTTT. Translated, it gives CSVRQGGGTEAFF.